Below, 27 T cell receptor beta chains from the same sample are listed, as sequenced in a study of T-cell memory formation after mild COVID-19. In TCRdb, the 5' RACE reads were re-called with MiXCR into one record per CDR3 protein. The sample includes 90,000 to 120,000 distinct CDR3 sequences, approximately 15% of them seen just once. Sequences were obtained from PBMCs or a T cell subset sorted from them (not recorded which). The receptor set was obtained from a man in his late teens or twenties who had mild COVID-19 (a few samples of this study predate the infection). Cell type and time point are not known.

This clonotype has just a few counts. This chain connects TRBV5-4 to TRBJ2-7, with TRBD1 as a possible D gene (6 bases). V lost 0 bases to trimming and J lost 2 bases, with 9 bases between them. Germline lookup yields CDR1 SGHNT and CDR2 YYREEE (reference sequence). The length of the CDR3 is 14 residues. The CDR3 nucleotides read TGTGCCAGCAGCTTGGCAGGGGACCCCTACGAGCAGTACGTC. It translates to CASSLAGDPYEQYV.

The chain combines TRBV24-1 with TRBJ2-2; D not resolved. The germline CDR1 and CDR2 sequences are KGHDR and SFDVKD. Trimming took off 0 bases at V and 6 bases at J, with 1 base between the two ends. CDR3 length equals 12 residues. The CDR3 sequence is CATSDLSGELFF. CDR3 bases: TGTGCCACCAGTGATTTGTCCGGGGAGCTGTTTTTT.

This clonotype appeared many times. This chain joins TRBV7-9 and TRBJ2-6, with 10 bases aligning to TRBD1. J gave up 0 bases and V 5 bases, and 4 bases lay outside the gene matches. CDR3 length: 17 residues. Germline V gives CDR1 SEHNR, CDR2 FQNEAQ (reference sequence). The CDR3 loop reads CASSPTGGLSGANVLTF. The CDR3 DNA sequence: TGTGCCAGCAGCCCGACAGGGGGCCTCTCTGGGGCCAACGTCCTGACTTTC.

The chain carries TRBV12-3 or TRBV12-4 and TRBJ2-7; D is possibly TRBD2 (6 bases). The CDR3 covers 13 residues. Trimming left V 3 bases short and J 7 bases short, with 13 bases between. This CDR3 reads CASSFGGPWEQYF. DNA for the CDR3: TGTGCCAGCAGTTTCGGGGGTCCGTGGGAGCAGTACTTC.

This clonotype occurred a few times. The chain couples TRBV28 to TRBJ2-3; 8 nucleotides align to TRBD2. The CDR3 covers 16 residues. The germline gives CDR1 MDHEN, CDR2 SYDVKM. V was pared by 5 bases and J by 6 bases, with 13 bases of the junction left unmatched. The CDR3 loop reads CASSPVKSSGGDTQYF. The CDR3 bases are TGTGCCAGCAGTCCCGTTAAGTCCAGCGGGGGCGATACGCAGTATTTT. Full variable domain (outside the CDR3, taken from reference TRBV28 and TRBJ2-3): DVKVTQSSRYLVKRTGEKVFLECVQDMDHENMFWYRQDPGLGLRLIYFSYDVKMKEKGDIPEGYSVSREKKERFSLILESASTNQTSMYLCASSPVKSSGGDTQYFGPGTRLTVL.

There are a few counts of this clonotype. V usage is TRBV28 and J usage is TRBJ1-2; a possible D gene is TRBD1 (5 bases). V dropped 2 bases and J dropped 5 bases, with 12 bases sitting between them. The V gene's germline CDR1 is MDHEN and CDR2 SYDVKM. The CDR3 sequence is 14 residues long. CDR3 DNA: TGTGCCAGCAGTTTAGTGGCAGGGAGTTATGGCTACACCTTC. This sequence encodes CASSLVAGSYGYTF.

This clonotype was found many times. V and J are TRBV6-4 and TRBJ2-3; 11 positions match TRBD2. V dropped 0 bases and J dropped 4; count of bases not matched to a gene: 0. Germline V gene sequence: CDR1 MRHNA, CDR2 SNTAGT. CDR3 length: 15 residues. CDR3: CASSDSSGGADTQYF. DNA of the CDR3: TGTGCCAGCAGTGACTCTAGCGGGGGGGCAGATACGCAGTATTTT.

This clonotype has a handful of counts. The V and J genes are TRBV4-3 and TRBJ2-7; D possibly corresponds to TRBD2 (6 bases). Per germline, CDR1 LGHNA and CDR2 YSLEER. Trimming pared 0 bases from V and 4 bases from J, leaving 13 bases between. The CDR3 runs to 15 residues. The CDR3 DNA sequence: TGCGCCAGCAGCCAAGACCGTAGCGGATCATACGAGCAGTACTTC. It yields the protein CASSQDRSGSYEQYF.

This clonotype was seen ten or more times. The chain uses TRBV24-1 and TRBJ1-1; 7 bases map to TRBD1. Germline CDR1 reads KGHDR; CDR2 reads SFDVKD. This CDR3 contains 17 residues. The V and J ends lost 5 bases and 0 bases, in that order; junction bases with no gene match: 11. The CDR3 protein is CATSATGQDEVNTEAFF. CDR3 DNA: TGTGCCACCAGTGCCACCGGACAGGATGAGGTGAACACTGAAGCTTTCTTT.

This clonotype showed up just a few times. This chain links TRBV5-1 with TRBJ2-2; 9 bases map to TRBD1. Germline CDR1 and CDR2: SGHRS and YFSETQ. V lost 4 bases and J lost 4; bases outside the gene matches: 5. This CDR3 is 15 amino acids long. The CDR3 sequence is CASSRGQGGTGELFF. The CDR3 nucleotides are TGCGCCAGCAGCAGGGGACAGGGCGGCACCGGGGAGCTGTTTTTT. The full variable domain, in which reference TRBV5-1 and TRBJ2-2 provide the parts outside the CDR3, is KAGVTQTPRYLIKTRGQQVTLSCSPISGHRSVSWYQQTPGQGLQFLFEYFSETQRNKGNFPGRFSGRQFSNSRSEMNVSTLELGDSALYLCASSRGQGGTGELFFGEGSRLTVL.

In its sample, this clonotype was seen a few times. The V and J genes are TRBV4-1 and TRBJ1-4, with TRBD1 as a possible D gene (5 bases). The CDR3 runs 20 residues. The germline V gene encodes CDR1 MGHRA and CDR2 YSYEKL. V was trimmed by 1 base and J by 6 bases, leaving 27 bases between them. CDR3 sequence reads: CASSQGPTAPLGVSDEKLFF. The CDR3 region has the DNA TGCGCCAGCAGCCAAGGTCCTACAGCCCCGTTAGGGGTATCGGATGAAAAACTGTTTTTT.

This chain joins TRBV7-2 and TRBJ2-2, with D possibly TRBD1 on 5 matching bases. This CDR3 is 15 amino acids long. Trimming shortened V by 3 bases and J by 1 base, and 9 bases separated the two germline ends. Germline V gene sequence: CDR1 SGHTA, CDR2 FQGNSA. The CDR3 reads CASSLRTLNTGELFF. CDR3 nucleotides: TGTGCCAGCAGCTTGAGGACATTGAACACCGGGGAGCTGTTTTTT.

The chain recombines TRBV7-9 with TRBJ1-1, with TRBD1 matching over 7 bases. Germline lookup yields CDR1 SEHNR and CDR2 FQNEAQ (reference sequence). Unmatched junction bases numbered 6, after V lost 4 bases and J lost 7 bases. The CDR3 is 13 amino acids. CDR3 in amino acids: CASSSGTDREAFF. The CDR3 DNA sequence: TGTGCCAGCAGCTCCGGGACAGACCGTGAAGCTTTCTTT.

This clonotype was detected a few times. This sequence joins TRBV10-3 and TRBJ2-7, with TRBD1 matching over 7 bases. The V gene end was trimmed by 0 bases and the J gene end by 2 bases; junction bases not matched to a gene: 10. Germline V lookup: CDR1 ENHRY, CDR2 SYGVKD. The CDR3 is made up of 17 amino acids. For the CDR3, the DNA is TGTGCCATCAGTGAGTCTAAATACGGGCAGGGGGCCTACGAGCAGTACTTC. It is translated as CAISESKYGQGAYEQYF.

This chain connects TRBV7-8 to TRBJ2-3, with a possible D match to TRBD2 (6 bases). The CDR3 is 15 residues long. Germline V gene lookup returns CDR1 SGHVS and CDR2 FQNEAQ. Trimming took 4 bases from V and 6 from J, leaving 17 bases between them. The CDR3 DNA follows: TGTGCCAGCAGCTCGGAGGGGAGACGGTACGATACGCAGTATTTT. It yields the protein CASSSEGRRYDTQYF.

This clonotype was detected only a few times. V gene TRBV7-7 combines with J gene TRBJ2-2; D might be TRBD1 or TRBD2, each matching 5 bases. Trimming stripped 5 bases from V and 4 bases from J, with 17 bases between. CDR3 size: 16 residues. CDR1 SSHAT and CDR2 FNYEAQ come from the germline V gene (reference sequence). In nucleotides, the CDR3 is TGTGCCAGCAGCACGGGGCGGTCAGATAGCACCGGGGAGCTGTTTTTT. Amino acid sequence: CASSTGRSDSTGELFF. The complete variable domain, with remaining parts taken from reference TRBV7-7 and TRBJ2-2, reads GAGVSQSPRYKVTKRGQDVTLRCDPISSHATLYWYQQALGQGPEFLTYFNYEAQPDKSGLPSDRFSAERPEGSISTLTIQRTEQRDSAMYRCASSTGRSDSTGELFFGEGSRLTVL.

The chain links TRBV4-2 to TRBJ1-2; D gene ambiguous. The V end was cut by 0 bases, the J end by 0 bases, with 17 bases between. CDR3 length: 18 residues. Germline assignment: CDR1 LGHNA and CDR2 YNFKEQ. In DNA form, the CDR3 reads TGTGCCAGCAGCCAAGATGTGGTCCCAGAGCTTACTAACTATGGCTACACCTTC. This translates into CASSQDVVPELTNYGYTF.

This clonotype was counted a few times. V and J are TRBV15 and TRBJ2-7, with 8 nucleotides matching TRBD1. In germline, CDR1 is LNHNV, CDR2 YYDKDF (reference sequence). With 5 bases clipped from V and 1 base from J, the junction kept 10 bases outside the gene matches. CDR3 length: 16 amino acids. The CDR3 nucleotides read TGTGCCACCAGCTCGGATTCAGGACAGGGTTCCTACGAGCAGTACTTC. Protein: CATSSDSGQGSYEQYF.

The chain is built from TRBV7-9 and TRBJ2-4; TRBD1 matches 7 bases. Unmatched junction bases numbered 5, after V lost 3 bases and J lost 3 bases. CDR3 size: 15 residues. The germline V gene has CDR1 SEHNR and CDR2 FQNEAQ (reference sequence). The DNA for the CDR3 is TGTGCCAGCAGCTTGGCACAGGGGTTCAAAAACATTCAGTACTTC. Residues: CASSLAQGFKNIQYF.

This clonotype was detected many times. The chain recombines TRBV4-1 with TRBJ2-5, with 9 bases aligning to TRBD1. V trimming: 4 bases; J trimming: 2 bases; junction bases outside the gene matches: 2. There are 14 residues in the CDR3. The V gene's germline CDR1 is MGHRA and CDR2 YSYEKL. The CDR3 bases are TGCGCCAGCAGCCCACAGGGGGCTCAAGAGACCCAGTACTTC. Translating it yields CASSPQGAQETQYF.

This clonotype turned up a few times. The chain is built from TRBV6-1 and TRBJ2-3; 8 bases fit TRBD2. The trim removed 4 bases at V and 1 base at J, leaving 10 bases unmatched. Germline V gene data show CDR1 as MNHNS and CDR2 as SASEGT. The length of the CDR3 is 17 residues. In nucleotides, the CDR3 is TGTGCCAGCAGTGCAACTCGGGGGGGCCGGCGCACAGATACGCAGTATTTT. This gives the protein CASSATRGGRRTDTQYF.

There are many counts of this clonotype. The chain is built from TRBV28 and TRBJ1-1, with D maybe TRBD1 (5 bases). CDR1 and CDR2 from the germline V gene are MDHEN and SYDVKM. V lost 3 bases, J lost 5 bases, and 19 bases lay in between. The CDR3 covers 16 residues. CDR3 DNA sequence: TGTGCCAGCAGTTTCGCAGTTGGGAGGGGCGAGACTGAAGCTTTCTTT. Translating gives CASSFAVGRGETEAFF.

This clonotype showed up just a few times. The genes are TRBV3-1 and TRBJ2-7, with 7 bases matching TRBD2. The CDR3 covers 16 residues. The V and J ends lost 5 bases and 2 bases, in that order; junction bases with no gene match: 12. The germline gives CDR1 LGHDT, CDR2 YNNKEL (reference sequence). This CDR3 is CASSFRPGLLAYEQYF. Written as DNA, the CDR3 is TGTGCCAGCAGCTTCCGCCCGGGACTACTCGCCTACGAGCAGTACTTC.

The V gene is TRBV7-6, the J gene TRBJ2-1, with 7 bases fitting TRBD2. Germline CDR1 is SGHVS and CDR2 is FNYEAQ. The CDR3 loop spans 16 amino acids. Trimming at V came to 5 bases and at J to 1 base, leaving 8 bases not matched to a gene. CDR3 residues: CASSPSAAGSYNEQFF. The CDR3 DNA sequence: TGTGCCAGCAGCCCCTCTGCAGCGGGGTCCTACAATGAGCAGTTCTTC.

The rearrangement joins TRBV15 to TRBJ2-2; a possible D gene is TRBD2 (5 bases). CDR3 length: 17 residues. Germline CDR1 reads LNHNV; CDR2 reads YYDKDF (reference sequence). V shed 5 bases and J shed 1 base, with 17 bases lying between them. The CDR3: CATSGRPWSGNTGELFF. CDR3 in DNA: TGTGCCACCAGCGGCCGGCCGTGGAGCGGGAACACCGGGGAGCTGTTTTTT.

This clonotype has more than one count but fewer than ten. V is TRBV2 and J is TRBJ2-3, with TRBD2 matching over 10 bases. J lost 2 bases, V lost 10 bases, and 3 bases had no gene match. The CDR3 consists of 13 residues. CDR1 and CDR2 (germline): SNHLY, FYNNEI. CDR3 bases: TGTGCCAAGGGACTAGCGAACACAGATACGCAGTATTTT. This sequence encodes CAKGLANTDTQYF.

This clonotype was detected a few times. The rearrangement joins TRBV4-3 to TRBJ1-2, with D possibly matching TRBD1 (5 bases). CDR1 LGHNA and CDR2 YSLEER come from the germline V gene. V lost 0 bases and J lost 4, with 12 bases in between. CDR3 length: 15 residues. The DNA of the CDR3 is TGCGCCAGCAGCCAAGACAGGGAAGGCTCCTATGGCTACACCTTC. Amino acid sequence: CASSQDREGSYGYTF.